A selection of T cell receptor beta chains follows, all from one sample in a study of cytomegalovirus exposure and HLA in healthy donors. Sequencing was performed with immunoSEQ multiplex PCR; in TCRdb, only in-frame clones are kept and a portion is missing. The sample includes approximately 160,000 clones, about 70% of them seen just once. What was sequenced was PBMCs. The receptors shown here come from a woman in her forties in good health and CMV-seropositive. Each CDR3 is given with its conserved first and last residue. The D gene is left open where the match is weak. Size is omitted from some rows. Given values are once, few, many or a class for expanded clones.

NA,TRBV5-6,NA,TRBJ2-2,CASSLAPDSTGELFF,TGTGCCAGCAGCTTGGCGCCGGACAGCACCGGGGAGCTGTTTTTT
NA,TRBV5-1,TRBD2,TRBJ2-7,CASSDPSGGAVVGEQYF,TGCGCCAGCAGTGATCCTAGCGGGGGTGCTGTCGTTGGCGAGCAGTACTTC
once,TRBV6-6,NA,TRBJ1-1,CASSYPRTALNTEAFF,TGTGCCAGCAGTTACCCTCGGACAGCTTTGAACACTGAAGCTTTCTTT
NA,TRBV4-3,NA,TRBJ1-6,CASSQAGQGSPLHF,TGCGCCAGCAGCCAAGCTGGGCAAGGTTCACCCCTCCACTTT
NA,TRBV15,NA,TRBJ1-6,CATSRARLIYSPLHF,TGTGCCACCAGCAGAGCTCGACTGATTTATTCACCCCTCCACTTT
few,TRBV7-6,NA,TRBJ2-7,CASSSPTGSYEQYF,TGTGCCAGCAGCTCGCCGACAGGCTCCTACGAGCAGTACTTC
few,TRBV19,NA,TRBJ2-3,CASTLGPGHRRKDTQYF,TGTGCCAGTACCTTAGGCCCGGGACATCGACGTAAAGATACGCAGTATTTT
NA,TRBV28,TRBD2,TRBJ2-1,CASRRGGGRRNGNEQFF,TGTGCCAGCAGACGTGGTGGCGGGAGAAGGAACGGCAATGAGCAGTTCTTC
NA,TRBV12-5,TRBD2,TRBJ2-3,CASSTSGVSDTQYF,TGTGCTAGCTCGACTAGCGGGGTATCAGATACGCAGTATTTT
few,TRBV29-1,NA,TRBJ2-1,CSVEVWANEQFF,TGCAGCGTTGAAGTATGGGCCAATGAGCAGTTCTTC
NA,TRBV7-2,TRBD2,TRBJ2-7,CASSLGGVAGAYEQYF,TGTGCCAGCAGCCTTGGGGGGGTAGCGGGGGCCTACGAGCAGTACTTC
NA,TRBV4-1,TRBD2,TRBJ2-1,CASSQVLGGGTYNEQFF,TGCGCCAGCAGCCAAGTGCTGGGCGGGGGGACCTACAATGAGCAGTTCTTC
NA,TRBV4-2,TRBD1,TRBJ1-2,CASSQDQAGGHYGYTF,TGTGCCAGCAGCCAAGATCAGGCAGGGGGTCACTATGGCTACACCTTC
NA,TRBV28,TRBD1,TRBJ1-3,CASRPGQGAGNTIYF,TGTGCCAGCAGACCGGGACAGGGGGCTGGAAACACCATATATTTT
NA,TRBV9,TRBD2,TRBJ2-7,CASSVGTSGGSTYEQYF,TGTGCCAGCAGCGTCGGGACTAGCGGGGGTTCAACCTACGAGCAGTACTTC
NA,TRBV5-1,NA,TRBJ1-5,CASSFEGSEPQHF,TGCGCCAGCAGCTTTGAGGGATCGGAGCCCCAGCATTTT
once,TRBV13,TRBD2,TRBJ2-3,CASSPAGASQYF,TGTGCCAGCAGCCCAGCGGGGGCGTCGCAGTATTTT
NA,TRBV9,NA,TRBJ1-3,CASSPPQSGGNTIYF,TGTGCCAGCAGCCCTCCACAGTCTGGGGGAAACACCATATATTTT
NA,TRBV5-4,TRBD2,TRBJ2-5,CASSQAGGSETQYF,TGTGCCAGCAGCCAAGCGGGGGGTTCTGAGACCCAGTACTTC
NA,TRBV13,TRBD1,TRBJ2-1,CASSWIGTVSYNEQFF,TGTGCCAGCAGCTGGATCGGGACAGTTAGCTACAATGAGCAGTTCTTC
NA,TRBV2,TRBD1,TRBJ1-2,CASSEARQGYGYTF,TGTGCCAGCAGTGAAGCGCGACAGGGCTATGGCTACACCTTC
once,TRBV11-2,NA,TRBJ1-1,CASSPQEGGTEAFF,TGTGCCAGCAGCCCTCAAGAGGGCGGGACTGAAGCTTTCTTT
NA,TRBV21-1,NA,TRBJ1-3,CASSKEGGAGNTIYF,TGTGCCAGCAGCAAAGAGGGGGGGGCTGGAAACACCATATATTTT
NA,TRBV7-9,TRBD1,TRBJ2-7,CASSSQGAYEQYF,TGTGCCAGCAGCTCACAGGGGGCCTACGAGCAGTACTTC
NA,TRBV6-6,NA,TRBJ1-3,CASRPTGAGNTIYF,TGTGCCAGCAGACCAACTGGAGCCGGAAACACCATATATTTT
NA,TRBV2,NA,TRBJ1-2,CASSDRGSDSYPF,TGTGCCAGCAGTGACAGGGGCTCGGATAGCTACCCCTTC
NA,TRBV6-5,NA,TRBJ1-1,CASTKTGDTEAFF,TGTGCCAGCACTAAGACAGGAGACACTGAAGCTTTCTTT
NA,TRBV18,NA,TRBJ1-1,CASSPGQFEAFF,TGTGCCAGCTCACCCGGACAATTTGAAGCTTTCTTT
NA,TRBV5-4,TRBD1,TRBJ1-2,CASSSTGGNYGYTF,TGTGCCAGCAGCTCGACAGGGGGAAACTATGGCTACACCTTC
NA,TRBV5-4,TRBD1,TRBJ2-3,CASSLDRGTQYF,TGTGCCAGCAGCTTGGACAGGGGTACGCAGTATTTT
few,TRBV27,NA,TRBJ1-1,CASSQSGETEAFF,TGTGCCAGCAGCCAATCAGGCGAAACTGAAGCTTTCTTT
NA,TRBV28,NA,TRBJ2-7,CASSSGGKDGTYEQYF,TGTGCCAGCAGTTCCGGCGGGAAAGATGGAACCTACGAGCAGTACTTC
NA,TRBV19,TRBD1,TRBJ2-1,CASSWTGQDEQFF,TGTGCCAGTAGTTGGACAGGCCAGGATGAGCAGTTCTTC
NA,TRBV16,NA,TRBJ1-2,CASSPQRGASNYGYTF,TGTGCCAGCAGCCCTCAGCGGGGGGCGTCGAACTATGGCTACACCTTC
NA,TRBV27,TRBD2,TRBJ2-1,CASSSGTSLYEQFF,TGTGCCAGCAGTTCAGGGACTAGCCTTTATGAGCAGTTCTTC
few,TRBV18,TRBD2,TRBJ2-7,CASSPPLAGGYEQYF,TGTGCCAGCTCACCACCGCTAGCGGGAGGTTACGAGCAGTACTTC
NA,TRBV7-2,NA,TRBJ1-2,CASSSGLHSGYTF,TGTGCCAGCAGCTCGGGGTTGCACTCCGGCTACACCTTC
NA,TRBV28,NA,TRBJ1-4,CASRVMAGKLFF,TGTGCCAGCAGAGTAATGGCTGGAAAACTGTTTTTT
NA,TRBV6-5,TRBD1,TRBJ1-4,CASRPGTGNEKLFF,TGTGCCAGCAGGCCCGGGACAGGGAATGAAAAACTGTTTTTT
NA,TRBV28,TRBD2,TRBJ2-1,CASATPAGLAGGSNEQFF,TGTGCCAGCGCAACTCCGGCGGGACTAGCGGGAGGGAGCAATGAGCAGTTCTTC
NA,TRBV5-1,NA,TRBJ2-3,CASSLDTIDTQYF,TGCGCCAGCAGCTTGGACACCATTGATACGCAGTATTTT